The source of this T cell receptor (beta chain) is a study of blood T cell repertoires in COVID-19. Assay used: immunoSEQ multiplex PCR; TCRdb lists only in-frame clones, some missing. The top ten hold roughly 7% of the sample, which has 60,000 to 95,000 clones, about 91% seen once. Trimming took 4 bases from V and 5 from J; bases not matched to a gene: 8. The CDR3 is 14 residues long. The germline gives CDR1 SGHDT, CDR2 YYEEEE. The sample taken for sequencing was peripheral blood. This TCR came from a woman in her forties or fifties with acute or convalescent COVID-19. The chain employs TRBV5-6 and TRBJ2-7; 8 positions agree with TRBD1. In DNA, the CDR3 is TGTGCCAGCAGCCTGGTCCAGGGGGCCCACGAGCAGTACTTC. Amino acid sequence: CASSLVQGAHEQYF.